The entry below describes one TCR beta chain. No antigen is known for it. PCR primers comprised 60 Vbeta and 13 Jbeta primers. Sequencing was performed with immunoSEQ multiplex PCR; in TCRdb, only in-frame clones are kept and a portion is missing. Seen here are approximately 93,000 clones, 79% observed once, and the top ten hold around 3%. This record comes from a study of cytomegalovirus exposure and HLA in healthy donors. The CDR3 length is 13 residues. V was trimmed by 1 base and J by 4 bases, leaving 6 bases between them. Germline loops: CDR1 LGHNA, CDR2 YSLEER. General study results and limits: Association of 16,951 TCR beta sequences with HLA alleles was found at 0.05 false discovery rate in a later analysis.

Healthy bone marrow donors supplied every sample. The V gene is TRBV4-3, the J gene TRBJ2-3; D may be TRBD2 (5 bases). Sequencing was done on a sample of PBMCs. The sequence came from a male donor in good health and CMV-seropositive. For the CDR3, the DNA is TGCGCCAGCAGCCAAGGGCGGGCAGATACGCAGTATTTT. Amino acid sequence: CASSQGRADTQYF.